The rows below give T cell receptor beta chains drawn from one sample of a study of breast tumors, draining lymph nodes, adjacent tissues. TCRdb recomputed calls from the multiplex PCR reads with MiXCR, one row per CDR3 protein. Among around 120,000 distinct CDR3 sequences listed, about 20% were seen once. The material sequenced was axillary lymph node tissue. The receptors stem from a female donor with breast cancer. Some clones in this sample may be carry-over from other donors' samples. Both conserved end residues are part of each CDR3. The D gene is left open where the match is weak. Clone sizes are given selectively: once, few, many, or a class where the clone is expanded.

V,size,D,length,J,CDR3,DNA
TRBV9,many,NA,13,TRBJ1-6,CASSVEGGSSLHF,TGTGCCAGCAGCGTAGAGGGAGGATCTTCTCTCCACTTT
TRBV11-2,NA,NA,13,TRBJ2-6,CASSFQGANVLTF,TGTGCCAGCAGCTTTCAGGGGGCCAACGTCCTGACTTTC
TRBV24-1,many,TRBD2,16,TRBJ2-1,CATSGNLAGGMNEQFF,TGTGCCACCAGTGGCAACTTAGCGGGAGGGATGAATGAGCAGTTCTTC
TRBV19,once,TRBD1,15,TRBJ2-6,CASSVDRGGASVLTF,TGTGCCAGTAGTGTAGACAGGGGGGGGGCCAGCGTCCTGACTTTC
TRBV6-1,many,NA,11,TRBJ1-4,CASSEVEKLFF,TGTGCCAGCAGTGAAGTTGAAAAACTGTTTTTT
TRBV20-1,many,NA,13,TRBJ2-7,CSAYSGGTYEQYF,TGCAGTGCTTACAGTGGTGGGACCTACGAGCAGTACTTC
TRBV19,many,NA,12,TRBJ1-2,CAIEDSAGGYTF,TGTGCCATAGAGGACAGCGCCGGTGGCTACACCTTC
TRBV3-1,few,NA,13,TRBJ2-2,CASSRRGTGELFF,TGTGCCAGCAGCCGGAGGGGGACCGGGGAGCTGTTTTTT
TRBV6-6,NA,TRBD1,14,TRBJ1-4,CASRPGGRGEKLFF,TGTGCCAGCAGACCAGGGGGCCGAGGTGAAAAACTGTTTTTT
TRBV27,NA,TRBD2,16,TRBJ2-1,CASIRFGTSGRKEQFF,TGTGCCAGCATTAGATTCGGGACTAGCGGGAGGAAGGAGCAGTTCTTC
TRBV27,many,NA,14,TRBJ2-3,CASSSRVGRDTQYF,TGTGCCAGCAGTTCTAGGGTTGGTAGAGATACGCAGTATTTT
TRBV6-1,many,TRBD2,15,TRBJ2-1,CASSPSGSSYNEQFF,TGTGCCAGCAGCCCTAGCGGGAGCTCCTACAATGAGCAGTTCTTC
TRBV7-9,many,TRBD2,17,TRBJ2-1,CASSPGLVSGRLNEQFF,TGTGCCAGCAGCCCCGGGCTGGTTAGCGGGAGGCTTAATGAGCAGTTCTTC
TRBV3-1,NA,NA,15,TRBJ2-1,CASSHGYSQYNEQFF,TGTGCCAGCAGCCATGGGTACAGCCAATACAATGAGCAGTTCTTC
TRBV7-2,many,TRBD2,15,TRBJ2-7,CASSRGLAGFYEQYF,TGTGCCAGCAGCCGTGGACTAGCGGGATTTTACGAGCAGTACTTC
TRBV5-6,many,NA,13,TRBJ2-7,CASSGGTTYEQYF,TGTGCCAGCAGCGGGGGAACGACCTACGAGCAGTACTTC
TRBV19,NA,TRBD1,15,TRBJ2-1,CASREGQGANNEQFF,TGTGCCAGTAGAGAGGGACAGGGGGCAAACAATGAGCAGTTCTTC
TRBV24-1,many,NA,16,TRBJ2-3,CATSDPGGIPHDTQYF,TGTGCCACCAGTGACCCCGGTGGGATTCCCCACGATACGCAGTATTTT
TRBV24-1,many,NA,13,TRBJ2-5,CAISGAVQETQYF,TGTGCCATTTCTGGGGCAGTCCAAGAGACCCAGTACTTC
TRBV6-1,many,NA,16,TRBJ1-3,CASSEGPPISGNTIYF,TGTGCCAGCAGTGAAGGGCCGCCTATCTCTGGAAACACCATATATTTT
TRBV9,many,NA,14,TRBJ2-7,CASSVSQGPGEQYF,TGTGCCAGCAGCGTCTCCCAGGGCCCAGGGGAGCAGTACTTC
TRBV18,many,NA,16,TRBJ2-5,CASSPLRQGGRETQYF,TGTGCCAGCTCACCATTGCGACAGGGAGGACGAGAGACCCAGTACTTC
TRBV7-2,many,NA,13,TRBJ2-5,CASSLPYQETQYF,TGTGCCAGCAGCCTGCCCTATCAAGAGACCCAGTACTTC
TRBV6-5,many,TRBD1,14,TRBJ2-3,CASRGQGNTDTQYF,TGTGCCAGCCGCGGACAGGGCAACACAGATACGCAGTATTTT
TRBV18,few,NA,16,TRBJ1-5,CASSPWSPDTNQPQHF,TGTGCCAGCTCACCGTGGTCACCCGATACTAATCAGCCCCAGCATTTT
TRBV3-1,few,NA,14,TRBJ1-4,CASSPTGGSVKLFF,TGTGCCAGCAGCCCCACAGGTGGATCCGTTAAACTGTTTTTT
TRBV9,many,NA,15,TRBJ2-5,CASSARPGGQETQYF,TGTGCCAGCAGCGCCAGACCAGGAGGGCAAGAGACCCAGTACTTC
TRBV18,NA,NA,16,TRBJ1-5,CASSPSVGKSNQPQHF,TGTGCCAGCTCACCCTCCGTTGGCAAGAGCAATCAGCCCCAGCATTTT
TRBV15,many,NA,13,TRBJ2-5,CATSRDPSETQYF,TGTGCCACCAGCAGAGACCCTTCAGAGACCCAGTACTTC
TRBV6-5,many,NA,16,TRBJ2-1,CASSSSFGTSYNEQFF,TGTGCCAGCAGTTCATCCTTCGGGACGTCCTACAATGAGCAGTTCTTC
TRBV5-6,many,NA,16,TRBJ1-6,CASSSAGGRSFMALHF,TGTGCCAGCAGCTCGGCGGGGGGGCGGTCATTCATGGCCCTCCACTTT
TRBV6-1,NA,NA,14,TRBJ1-6,CASSEALHGSPLHF,TGTGCCAGCAGTGAAGCGCTTCATGGGTCACCCCTCCACTTT
TRBV24-1,many,NA,15,TRBJ2-1,CATSDLGAGLVEQFF,TGTGCCACCAGTGATTTAGGGGCGGGGTTGGTTGAGCAGTTCTTC
TRBV2,many,NA,13,TRBJ1-4,CATQYRANEKLFF,TGTGCCACCCAATACCGAGCTAATGAAAAACTGTTTTTT
TRBV27,few,NA,14,TRBJ2-1,CASNSLGVYNEQFF,TGTGCCAGCAATTCTCTGGGGGTCTACAATGAGCAGTTCTTC
TRBV20-1,NA,TRBD1,13,TRBJ2-4,CSASGQGKNIQYF,TGCAGTGCAAGTGGACAGGGAAAAAACATTCAGTACTTC
TRBV7-9,many,NA,14,TRBJ2-7,CASSRPEVEYEQYF,TGTGCCAGCAGCCGCCCCGAGGTGGAATACGAGCAGTACTTC
TRBV20-1,many,NA,13,TRBJ1-2,CSASLQLNYGYTF,TGCAGTGCTAGTCTCCAGTTGAACTATGGCTACACCTTC
TRBV19,NA,TRBD1,15,TRBJ1-3,CASSMRDSSGNTIYF,TGTGCCAGTAGTATGCGGGACAGCTCTGGAAACACCATATATTTT
TRBV20-1,many,TRBD2,18,TRBJ2-1,CSAKAAGTSGASYNEQFF,TGCAGTGCTAAAGCAGCTGGGACTAGCGGGGCCTCCTACAATGAGCAGTTCTTC
TRBV20-1,many,TRBD1,14,TRBJ2-7,CSARRGTGDYEQYF,TGCAGTGCCCGCCGCGGGACAGGGGACTACGAGCAGTACTTC
TRBV7-2,many,TRBD2,14,TRBJ2-1,CASRSGGAANEQFF,TGTGCCAGTCGCAGCGGGGGGGCCGCCAATGAGCAGTTCTTC
TRBV27,NA,TRBD1,13,TRBJ1-2,CASSSRDRDGYTF,TGTGCCAGCAGTTCCCGGGACAGGGATGGCTACACCTTC
TRBV4-2,NA,NA,16,TRBJ2-3,CASSQDPGEWVGTRYF,TGTGCCAGCAGCCAAGATCCTGGGGAATGGGTCGGTACGCGGTATTTT
TRBV7-2,many,NA,14,TRBJ2-2,CASSLKANTGELFF,TGTGCCAGCAGCTTAAAGGCGAACACCGGGGAGCTGTTTTTT
TRBV3-1,many,NA,13,TRBJ1-4,CASSPDRNEKLFF,TGTGCCAGCAGTCCCGACAGAAATGAAAAACTGTTTTTT